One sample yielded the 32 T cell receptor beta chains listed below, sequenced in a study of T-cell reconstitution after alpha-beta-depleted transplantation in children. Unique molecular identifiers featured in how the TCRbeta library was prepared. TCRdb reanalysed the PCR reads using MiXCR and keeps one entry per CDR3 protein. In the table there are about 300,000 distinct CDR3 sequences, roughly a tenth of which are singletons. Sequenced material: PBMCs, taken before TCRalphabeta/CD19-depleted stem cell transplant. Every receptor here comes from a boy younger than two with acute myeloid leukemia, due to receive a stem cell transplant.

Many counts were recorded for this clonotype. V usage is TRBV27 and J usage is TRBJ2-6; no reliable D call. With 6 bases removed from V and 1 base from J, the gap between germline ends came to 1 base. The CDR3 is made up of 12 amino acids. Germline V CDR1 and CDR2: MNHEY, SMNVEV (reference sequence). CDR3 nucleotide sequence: TGTGCCAGCAGATCTGGGGCCAACGTCCTGACTTTC. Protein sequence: CASRSGANVLTF. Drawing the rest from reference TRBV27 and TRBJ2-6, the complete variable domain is EAQVTQNPRYLITVTGKKLTVTCSQNMNHEYMSWYRQDPGLGLRQIYYSMNVEVTDKGDVPEGYKVSRKEKRNFPLILESPSPNQTSLYFCASRSGANVLTFGAGSRLTVL.

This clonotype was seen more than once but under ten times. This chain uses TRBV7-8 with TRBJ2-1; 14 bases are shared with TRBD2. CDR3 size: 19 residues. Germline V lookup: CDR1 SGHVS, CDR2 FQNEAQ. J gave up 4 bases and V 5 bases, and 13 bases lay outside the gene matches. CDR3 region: CASSAGLAGVRGVYNEQFF. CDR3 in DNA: TGTGCCAGCAGCGCGGGACTAGCGGGAGTGCGTGGGGTTTACAATGAGCAGTTCTTC.

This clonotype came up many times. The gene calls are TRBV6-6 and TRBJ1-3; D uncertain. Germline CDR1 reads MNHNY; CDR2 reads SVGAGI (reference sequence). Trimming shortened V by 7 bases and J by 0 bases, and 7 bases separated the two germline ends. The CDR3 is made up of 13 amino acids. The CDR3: CASTWDSGNTIYF. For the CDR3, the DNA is TGTGCCAGCACTTGGGACTCTGGAAACACCATATATTTT.

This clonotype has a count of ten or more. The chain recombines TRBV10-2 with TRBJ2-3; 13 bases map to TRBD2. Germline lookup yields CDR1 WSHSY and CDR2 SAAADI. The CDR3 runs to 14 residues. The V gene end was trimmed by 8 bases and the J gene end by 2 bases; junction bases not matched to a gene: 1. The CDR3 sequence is CASGTSGNTDTQYF. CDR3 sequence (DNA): TGCGCCAGCGGGACTAGCGGGAACACAGATACGCAGTATTTT.

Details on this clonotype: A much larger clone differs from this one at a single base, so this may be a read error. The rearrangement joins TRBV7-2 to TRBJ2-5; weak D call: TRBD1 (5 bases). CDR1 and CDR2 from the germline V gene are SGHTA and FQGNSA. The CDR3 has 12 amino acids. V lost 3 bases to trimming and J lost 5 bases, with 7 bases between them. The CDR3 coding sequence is TGTGCCAGCAGCTTCAGGGTGGAGACCCAGTACTTC. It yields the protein CASSFRVETQYF.

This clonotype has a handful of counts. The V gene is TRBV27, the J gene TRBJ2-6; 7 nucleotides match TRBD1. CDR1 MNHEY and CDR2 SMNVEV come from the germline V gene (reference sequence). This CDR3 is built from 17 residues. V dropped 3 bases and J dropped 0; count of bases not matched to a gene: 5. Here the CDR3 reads CASSFGTAYSGANVLTF. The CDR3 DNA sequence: TGTGCCAGCAGTTTCGGGACAGCTTACTCTGGGGCCAACGTCCTGACTTTC.

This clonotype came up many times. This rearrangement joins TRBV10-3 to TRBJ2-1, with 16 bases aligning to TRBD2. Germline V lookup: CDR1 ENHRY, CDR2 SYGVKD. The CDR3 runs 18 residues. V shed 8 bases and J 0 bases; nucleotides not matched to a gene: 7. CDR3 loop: CAIGSGTSGRASYNEQFF. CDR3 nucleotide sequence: TGTGCCATCGGGTCCGGGACTAGCGGGAGGGCCTCCTACAATGAGCAGTTCTTC.

The CDR3 region has the DNA TGTGCCATCAGTGAGTCGCCAGGGGTCGAGCAGTACTTC. It specifies CAISESPGVEQYF. The chain is built from TRBV10-3 and TRBJ2-7; weak D call: TRBD1 (6 bases). Germline CDR1 and CDR2: ENHRY and SYGVKD. V lost 0 bases and J 6 bases, leaving 9 bases between the germline ends. This CDR3 has 13 residues.

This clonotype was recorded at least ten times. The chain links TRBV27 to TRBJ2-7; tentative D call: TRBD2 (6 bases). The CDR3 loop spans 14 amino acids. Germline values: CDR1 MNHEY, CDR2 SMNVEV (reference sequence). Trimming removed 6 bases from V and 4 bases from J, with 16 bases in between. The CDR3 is CASRTRGKDYEQYF. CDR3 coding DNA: TGTGCCAGCAGGACTCGCGGGAAAGATTACGAGCAGTACTTC.

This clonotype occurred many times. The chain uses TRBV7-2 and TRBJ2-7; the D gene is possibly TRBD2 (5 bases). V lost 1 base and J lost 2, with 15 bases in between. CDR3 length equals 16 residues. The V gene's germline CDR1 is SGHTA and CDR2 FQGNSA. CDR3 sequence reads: CASSLVGGPTAYEQYF. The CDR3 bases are TGTGCCAGCAGCTTAGTCGGCGGGCCAACCGCCTACGAGCAGTACTTC.

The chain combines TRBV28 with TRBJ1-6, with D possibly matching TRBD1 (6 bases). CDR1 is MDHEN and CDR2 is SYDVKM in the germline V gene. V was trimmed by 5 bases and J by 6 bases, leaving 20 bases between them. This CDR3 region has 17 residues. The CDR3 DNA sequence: TGTGCCAGCAGTCATCAACTCCAGGACAGTCTTAATTCACCCCTCCACTTT. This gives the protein CASSHQLQDSLNSPLHF. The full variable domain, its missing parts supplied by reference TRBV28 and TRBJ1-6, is DVKVTQSSRYLVKRTGEKVFLECVQDMDHENMFWYRQDPGLGLRLIYFSYDVKMKEKGDIPEGYSVSREKKERFSLILESASTNQTSMYLCASSHQLQDSLNSPLHFGNGTRLTVT.

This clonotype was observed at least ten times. CDR3 protein: CATSPGTGSNYEQYF. DNA for the CDR3: TGTGCCACCAGCCCCGGGACAGGGAGCAACTACGAGCAGTACTTC. The chain carries TRBV15 and TRBJ2-7; TRBD1 aligns across 9 bases. The CDR3 has 15 residues. The germline CDR1 and CDR2 sequences are LNHNV and YYDKDF (reference sequence). V was clipped by 5 bases and J by 3 bases; unmatched bases: 8.

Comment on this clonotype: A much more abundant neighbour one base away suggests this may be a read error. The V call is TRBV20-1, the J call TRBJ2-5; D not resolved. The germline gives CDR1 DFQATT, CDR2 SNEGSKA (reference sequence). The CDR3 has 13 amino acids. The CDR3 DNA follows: TGCAGTGCTAGAGGGTCAGCGCAAGAGGCCCAGTACTTC. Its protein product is CSARGSAQEAQYF.

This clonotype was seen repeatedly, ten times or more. CDR3 DNA: TGTGCCAGCAGGGGTAGCGGGAGAACCTACGAGCAGTACTTC. Protein product: CASRGSGRTYEQYF. The chain links TRBV6-5 to TRBJ2-7, with 9 bases identical to TRBD2. V dropped 6 bases and J dropped 2; count of bases not matched to a gene: 5. The length of the CDR3 is 14 residues. Looked up from germline, CDR1 is MNHEY and CDR2 is SVGAGI.

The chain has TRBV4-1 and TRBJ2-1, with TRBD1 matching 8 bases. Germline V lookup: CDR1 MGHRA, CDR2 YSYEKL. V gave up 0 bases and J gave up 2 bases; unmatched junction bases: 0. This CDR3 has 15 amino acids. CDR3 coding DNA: TGCGCCAGCAGCCAAGAGGACAGGGCCTACAATGAGCAGTTCTTC. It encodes CASSQEDRAYNEQFF.

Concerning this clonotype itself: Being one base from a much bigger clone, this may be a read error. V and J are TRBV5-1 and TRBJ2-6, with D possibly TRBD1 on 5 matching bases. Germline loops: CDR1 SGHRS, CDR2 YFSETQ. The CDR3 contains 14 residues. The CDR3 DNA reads TGCGCCAGCAGCTTGGTCCCTGGGGCCAACCTCCTGACTTTC. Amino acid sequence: CASSLVPGANLLTF.

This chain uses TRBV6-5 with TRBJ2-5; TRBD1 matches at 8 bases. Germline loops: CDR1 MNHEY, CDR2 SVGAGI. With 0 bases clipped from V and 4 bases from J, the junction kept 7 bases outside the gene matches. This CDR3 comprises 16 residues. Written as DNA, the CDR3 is TGTGCCAGCAGTTACTCGAAGCAGGGGGCGTTAGAGACCCAGTACTTC. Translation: CASSYSKQGALETQYF.

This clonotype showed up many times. For the CDR3, the DNA is TGCAGTGCTAGGGACAGCCGGAGTAAGACCCAGTACTTC. Amino acids: CSARDSRSKTQYF. This chain uses TRBV20-1 with TRBJ2-5; possibly TRBD1 for D (6 bases). V lost 3 bases and J lost 6, with 14 bases in between. Germline V CDR1 and CDR2: DFQATT, SNEGSKA (reference sequence). This CDR3 has 13 amino acids.

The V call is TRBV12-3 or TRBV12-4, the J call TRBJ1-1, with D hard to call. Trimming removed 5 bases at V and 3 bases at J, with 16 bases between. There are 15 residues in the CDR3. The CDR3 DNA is TGTGCCAGCAGTCCCCCGGGCCCCGCGGACACTGAAGCTTTCTTT. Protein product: CASSPPGPADTEAFF.

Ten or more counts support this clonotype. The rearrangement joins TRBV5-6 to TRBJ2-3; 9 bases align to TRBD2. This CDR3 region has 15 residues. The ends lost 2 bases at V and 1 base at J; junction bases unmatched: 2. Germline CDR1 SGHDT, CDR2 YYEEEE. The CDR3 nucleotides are TGTGCCAGCAGCTTCCGGACTAGCGGCACAGATACGCAGTATTTT. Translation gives CASSFRTSGTDTQYF.

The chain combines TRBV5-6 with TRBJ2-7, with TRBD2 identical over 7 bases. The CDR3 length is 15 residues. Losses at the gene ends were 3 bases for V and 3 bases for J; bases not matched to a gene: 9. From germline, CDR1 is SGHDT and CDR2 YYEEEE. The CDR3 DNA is TGTGCCAGCAGCTCGGGGGGAGGGGCGAGCTACGAGCAGTACTTC. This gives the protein CASSSGGGASYEQYF.

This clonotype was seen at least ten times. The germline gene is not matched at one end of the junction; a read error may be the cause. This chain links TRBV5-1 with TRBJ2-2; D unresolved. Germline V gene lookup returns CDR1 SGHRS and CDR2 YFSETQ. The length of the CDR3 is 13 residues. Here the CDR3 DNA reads TGTGCCAGCAGCTTAGATAGCACCGGGGAGCTGTTTTTT. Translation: CASSLDSTGELFF.

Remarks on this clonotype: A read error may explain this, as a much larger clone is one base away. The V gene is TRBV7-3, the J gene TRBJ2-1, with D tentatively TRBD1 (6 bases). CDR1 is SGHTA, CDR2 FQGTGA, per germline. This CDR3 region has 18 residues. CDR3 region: CAGSLMGAPALLSNEQFF. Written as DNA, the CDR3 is TGTGCCGGCAGCTTAATGGGGGCCCCTGCCCTTTTGTCAAATGAGCAGTTCTTC.

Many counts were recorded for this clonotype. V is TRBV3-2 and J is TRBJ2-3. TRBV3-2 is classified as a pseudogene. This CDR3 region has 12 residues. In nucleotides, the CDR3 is TGTGCCAGCAGCCCATACGGGGATACGCAGTATTTT. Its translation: CASSPYGDTQYF.

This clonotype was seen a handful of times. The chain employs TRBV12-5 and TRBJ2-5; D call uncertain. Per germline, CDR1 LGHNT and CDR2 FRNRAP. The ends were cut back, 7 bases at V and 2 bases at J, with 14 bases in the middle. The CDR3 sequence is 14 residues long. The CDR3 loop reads CASDPSGTQETQYF. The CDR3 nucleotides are TGTGCTAGTGACCCCTCCGGCACTCAAGAGACCCAGTACTTC. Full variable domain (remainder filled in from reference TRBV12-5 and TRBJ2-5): DARVTQTPRHKVTEMGQEVTMRCQPILGHNTVFWYRQTMMQGLELLAYFRNRAPLDDSGMPKDRFSAEMPDATLATLKIQPSEPRDSAVYFCASDPSGTQETQYFGPGTRLLVL.

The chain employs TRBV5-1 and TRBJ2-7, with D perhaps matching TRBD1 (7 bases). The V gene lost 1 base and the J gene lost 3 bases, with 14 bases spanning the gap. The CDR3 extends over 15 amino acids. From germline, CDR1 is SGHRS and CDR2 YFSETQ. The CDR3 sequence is CASSLPDREVYEQYF. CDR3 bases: TGCGCCAGCAGCTTGCCCGACAGGGAGGTCTACGAGCAGTACTTC.

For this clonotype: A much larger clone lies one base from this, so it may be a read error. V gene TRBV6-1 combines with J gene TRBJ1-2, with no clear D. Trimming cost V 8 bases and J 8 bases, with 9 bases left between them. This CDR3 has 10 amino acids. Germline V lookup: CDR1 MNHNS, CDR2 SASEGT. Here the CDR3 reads CASGNSGYTF. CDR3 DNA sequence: TGTGCCAGCGGGAATTCCGGCTACACCTTC.

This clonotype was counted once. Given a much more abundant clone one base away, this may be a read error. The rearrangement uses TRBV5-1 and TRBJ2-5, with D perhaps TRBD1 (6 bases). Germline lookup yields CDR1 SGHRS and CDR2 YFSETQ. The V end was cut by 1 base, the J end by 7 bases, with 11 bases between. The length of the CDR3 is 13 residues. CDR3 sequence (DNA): TGCGCCAGCAGCTTGAGGGGGAGTGTGACCCAGTACTTC. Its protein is CASSLRGSVTQYF.

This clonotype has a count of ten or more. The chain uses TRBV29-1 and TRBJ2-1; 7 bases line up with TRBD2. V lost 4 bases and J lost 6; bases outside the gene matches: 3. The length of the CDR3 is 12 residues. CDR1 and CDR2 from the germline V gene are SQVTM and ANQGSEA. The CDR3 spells CSVGGRANEQFF. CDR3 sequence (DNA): TGCAGCGTTGGGGGGAGGGCCAATGAGCAGTTCTTC.

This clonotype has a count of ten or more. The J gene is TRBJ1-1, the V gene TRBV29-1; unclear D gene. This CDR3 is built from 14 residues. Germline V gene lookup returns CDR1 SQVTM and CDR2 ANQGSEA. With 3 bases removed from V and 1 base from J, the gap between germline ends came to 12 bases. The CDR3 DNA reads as TGCAGCGTTGAGCCGGGGAGGAAGAACACTGAAGCTTTCTTT. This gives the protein CSVEPGRKNTEAFF.

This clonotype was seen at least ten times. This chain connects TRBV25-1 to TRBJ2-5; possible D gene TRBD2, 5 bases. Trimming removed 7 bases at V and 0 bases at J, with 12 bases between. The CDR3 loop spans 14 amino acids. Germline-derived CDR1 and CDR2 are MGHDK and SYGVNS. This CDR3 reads CASIRTGYQETQYF. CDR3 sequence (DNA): TGTGCCAGCATCAGGACTGGGTACCAAGAGACCCAGTACTTC.

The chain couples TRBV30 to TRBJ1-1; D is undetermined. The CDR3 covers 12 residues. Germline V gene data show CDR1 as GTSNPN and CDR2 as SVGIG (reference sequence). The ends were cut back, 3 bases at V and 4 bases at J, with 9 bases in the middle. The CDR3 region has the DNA TGTGCCTGGAGCGCCGGGCCCACTGAAGCTTTCTTT. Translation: CAWSAGPTEAFF. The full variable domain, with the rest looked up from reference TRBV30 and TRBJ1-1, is SQTIHQWPATLVQPVGSPLSLECTVEGTSNPNLYWYRQAAGRGLQLLFYSVGIGQISSEVPQNLSASRPQDRQFILSSKKLLLSDSGFYLCAWSAGPTEAFFGQGTRLTVV.